This T cell receptor beta chain stems from a study of blood T cell repertoires in COVID-19. This CDR3 has 15 residues. V gave up 5 bases and J gave up 4 bases, with 17 bases separating them. Germline loops: CDR1 SGHAT, CDR2 FQDESV (reference sequence). Assay: immunoSEQ multiplex PCR; the TCRdb copy retains only in-frame clones and omits some. The sample holds about 38,000 clones; approximately 87% are singletons and the top ten take approximately 25%. The V gene is TRBV11-1, the J gene TRBJ1-1; D is perhaps TRBD1 (6 bases). This sequence was found in a man aged 45-65 years with active or convalescent COVID-19. Sequencing was done on a sample of peripheral blood. The CDR3 DNA follows: TGTGCCAGCAGCGCACACCCAGGGGTTGGCACTGAAGCTTTCTTT. Its protein is CASSAHPGVGTEAFF. The full variable domain, its missing parts supplied by reference TRBV11-1 and TRBJ1-1, is EAEVAQSPRYKITEKSQAVAFWCDPISGHATLYWYRQILGQGPELLVQFQDESVVDDSQLPKDRFSAERLKGVDSTLKIQPAELGDSAMYLCASSAHPGVGTEAFFGQGTRLTVV.